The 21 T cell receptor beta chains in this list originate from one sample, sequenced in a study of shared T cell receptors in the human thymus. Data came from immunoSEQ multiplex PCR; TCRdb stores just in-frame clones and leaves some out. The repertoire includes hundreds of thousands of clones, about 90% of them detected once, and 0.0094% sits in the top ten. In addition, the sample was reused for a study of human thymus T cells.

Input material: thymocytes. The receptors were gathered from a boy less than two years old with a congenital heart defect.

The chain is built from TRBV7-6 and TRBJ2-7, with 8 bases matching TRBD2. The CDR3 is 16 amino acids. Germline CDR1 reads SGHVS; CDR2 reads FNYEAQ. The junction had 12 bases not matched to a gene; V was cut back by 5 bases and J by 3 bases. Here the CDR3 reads CASSPAGGLPDYEQYF. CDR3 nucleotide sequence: TGTGCCAGCAGCCCGGCGGGAGGACTTCCCGACTACGAGCAGTACTTC.

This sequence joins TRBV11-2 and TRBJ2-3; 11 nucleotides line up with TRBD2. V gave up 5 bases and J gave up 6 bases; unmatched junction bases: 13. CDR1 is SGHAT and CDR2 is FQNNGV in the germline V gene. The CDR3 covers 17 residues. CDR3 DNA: TGTGCCAGCAGCCACAGGAAACTAGCGGGAGTGGGGGATACGCAGTATTTT. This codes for CASSHRKLAGVGDTQYF.

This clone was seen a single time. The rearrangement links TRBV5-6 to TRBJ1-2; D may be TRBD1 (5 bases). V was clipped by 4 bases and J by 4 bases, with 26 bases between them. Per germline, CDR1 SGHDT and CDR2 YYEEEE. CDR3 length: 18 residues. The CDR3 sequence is CASSPSSKQVNLLYGYTF. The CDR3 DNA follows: TGTGCCAGCAGCCCCTCAAGCAAACAGGTCAACCTCCTCTATGGCTACACCTTC. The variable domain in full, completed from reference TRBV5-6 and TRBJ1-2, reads DAGVTQSPTHLIKTRGQQVTLRCSPKSGHDTVSWYQQALGQGPQFIFQYYEEEERQRGNFPDRFSGHQFPNYSSELNVNALLLGDSALYLCASSPSSKQVNLLYGYTFGSGTRLTVV.

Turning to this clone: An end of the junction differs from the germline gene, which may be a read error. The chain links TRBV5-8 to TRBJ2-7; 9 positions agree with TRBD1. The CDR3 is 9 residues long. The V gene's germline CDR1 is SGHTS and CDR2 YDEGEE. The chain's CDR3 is CASIRQGDF. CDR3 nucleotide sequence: TGTGCCAGCATCCGACAGGGGGACTTC.

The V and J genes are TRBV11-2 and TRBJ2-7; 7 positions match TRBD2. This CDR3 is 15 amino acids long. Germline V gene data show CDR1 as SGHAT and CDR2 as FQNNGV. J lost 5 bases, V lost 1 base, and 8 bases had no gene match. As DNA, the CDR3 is TGTGCCAGCAGCTTAGTAGGACTAGTCCCCCACGAGCAGTACTTC. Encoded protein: CASSLVGLVPHEQYF.

CDR3 bases: TGTGCCAGCAGCCAAGATAGGAGCCTTAGTGCCACTGAAGCTTTCTTT. Translating gives CASSQDRSLSATEAFF. V and J are TRBV4-2 and TRBJ1-1; D gene unclear. Trimming removed 0 bases at V and 4 bases at J, with 15 bases between. The CDR3 covers 16 residues. From germline, CDR1 is LGHNA and CDR2 YNFKEQ.

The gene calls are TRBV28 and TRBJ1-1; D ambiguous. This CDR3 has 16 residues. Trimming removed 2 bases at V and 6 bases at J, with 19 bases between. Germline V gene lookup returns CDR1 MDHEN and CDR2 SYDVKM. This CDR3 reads CASSLTPLLMRAEAFF. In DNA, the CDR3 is TGTGCCAGCAGTTTAACACCCTTGCTGATGAGGGCTGAAGCTTTCTTT.

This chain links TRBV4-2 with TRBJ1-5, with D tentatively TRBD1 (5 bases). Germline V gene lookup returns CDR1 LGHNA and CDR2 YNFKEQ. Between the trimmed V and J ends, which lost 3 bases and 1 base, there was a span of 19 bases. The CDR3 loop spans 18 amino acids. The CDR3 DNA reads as TGTGCCAGCAGCCACTCGTTACCGGGGGTCTCGAGCAATCAGCCCCAGCATTTT. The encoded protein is CASSHSLPGVSSNQPQHF.

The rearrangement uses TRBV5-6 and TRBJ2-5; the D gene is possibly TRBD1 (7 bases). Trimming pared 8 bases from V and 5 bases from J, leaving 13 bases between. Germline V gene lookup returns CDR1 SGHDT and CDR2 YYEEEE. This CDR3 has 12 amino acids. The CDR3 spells CASSQGRETQYF. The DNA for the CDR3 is TGTGCCAGTTCACAGGGGAGGGAGACCCAGTACTTC.

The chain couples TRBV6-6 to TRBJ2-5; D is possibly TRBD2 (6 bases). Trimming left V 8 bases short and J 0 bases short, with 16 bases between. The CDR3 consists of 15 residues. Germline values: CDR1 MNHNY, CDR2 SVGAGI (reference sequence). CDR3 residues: CASQPQRVYQETQYF. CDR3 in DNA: TGTGCCAGCCAACCACAGCGGGTGTACCAAGAGACCCAGTACTTC.

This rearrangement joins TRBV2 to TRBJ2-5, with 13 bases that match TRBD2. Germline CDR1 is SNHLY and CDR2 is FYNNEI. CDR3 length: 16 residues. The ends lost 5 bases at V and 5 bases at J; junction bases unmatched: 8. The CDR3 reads CASSRTSGGPRETQYF. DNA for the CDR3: TGTGCCAGCAGTAGGACTAGCGGGGGCCCTCGTGAGACCCAGTACTTC.

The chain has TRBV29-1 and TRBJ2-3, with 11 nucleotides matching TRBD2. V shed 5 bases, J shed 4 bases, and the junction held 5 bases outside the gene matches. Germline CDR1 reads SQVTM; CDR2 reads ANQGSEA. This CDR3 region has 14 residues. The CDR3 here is CSVPTSGDSDTQYF. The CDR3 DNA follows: TGCAGCGTTCCGACTAGCGGGGACTCAGATACGCAGTATTTT.

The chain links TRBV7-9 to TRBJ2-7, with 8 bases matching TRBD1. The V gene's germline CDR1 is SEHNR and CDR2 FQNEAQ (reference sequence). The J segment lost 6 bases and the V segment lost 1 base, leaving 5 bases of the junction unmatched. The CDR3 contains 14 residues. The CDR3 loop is CASSLVDRVGEQYF. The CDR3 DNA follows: TGTGCCAGCAGCTTAGTGGACAGGGTAGGCGAGCAGTACTTC.

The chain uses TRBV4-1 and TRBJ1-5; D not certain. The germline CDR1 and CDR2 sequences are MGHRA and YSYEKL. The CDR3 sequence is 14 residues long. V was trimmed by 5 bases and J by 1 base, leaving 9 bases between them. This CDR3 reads CASSEVRSNQPQHF. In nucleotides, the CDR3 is TGCGCCAGCAGCGAGGTTCGAAGCAATCAGCCCCAGCATTTT.

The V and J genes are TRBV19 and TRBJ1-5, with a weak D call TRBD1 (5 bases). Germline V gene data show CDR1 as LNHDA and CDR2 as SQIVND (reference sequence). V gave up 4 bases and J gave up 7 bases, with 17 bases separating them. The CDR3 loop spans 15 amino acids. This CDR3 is CASSRGEAEQQPQHF. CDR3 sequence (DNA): TGTGCCAGTAGTAGGGGGGAGGCAGAACAACAGCCCCAGCATTTT.

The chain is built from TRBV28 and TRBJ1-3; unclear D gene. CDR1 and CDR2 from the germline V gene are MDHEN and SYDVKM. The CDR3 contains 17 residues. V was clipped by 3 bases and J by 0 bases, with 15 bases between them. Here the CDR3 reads CASSFAYRTHSGNTIYF. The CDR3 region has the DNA TGTGCCAGCAGTTTTGCGTACCGGACTCACTCTGGAAACACCATATATTTT.

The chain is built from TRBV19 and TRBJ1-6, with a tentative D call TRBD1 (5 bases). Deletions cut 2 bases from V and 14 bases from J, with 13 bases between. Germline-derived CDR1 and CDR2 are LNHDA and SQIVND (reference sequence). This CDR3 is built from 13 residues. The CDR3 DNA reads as TGTGCCAGTAGTATACTCCAGGGTTCGGCCCTCCACTTT. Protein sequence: CASSILQGSALHF.

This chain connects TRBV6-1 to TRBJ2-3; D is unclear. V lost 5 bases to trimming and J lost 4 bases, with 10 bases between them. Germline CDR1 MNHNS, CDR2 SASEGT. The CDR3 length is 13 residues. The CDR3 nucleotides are TGTGCCAGCAGTCTAGACGTCCCAGATACGCAGTATTTT. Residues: CASSLDVPDTQYF.

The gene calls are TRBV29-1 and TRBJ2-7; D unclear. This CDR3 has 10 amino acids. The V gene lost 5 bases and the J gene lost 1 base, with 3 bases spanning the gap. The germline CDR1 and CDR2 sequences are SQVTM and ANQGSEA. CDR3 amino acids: CSVRSYEQYF. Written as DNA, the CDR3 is TGCAGCGTTCGGTCCTACGAGCAGTACTTC.

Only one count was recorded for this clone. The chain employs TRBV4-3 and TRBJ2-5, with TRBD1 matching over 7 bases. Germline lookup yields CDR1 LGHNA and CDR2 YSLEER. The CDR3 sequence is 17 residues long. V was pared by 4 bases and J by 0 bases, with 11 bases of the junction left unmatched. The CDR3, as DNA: TGCGCCAGCAGCCGGATCAGACAGGGCGATCACCAAGAGACCCAGTACTTC. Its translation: CASSRIRQGDHQETQYF.

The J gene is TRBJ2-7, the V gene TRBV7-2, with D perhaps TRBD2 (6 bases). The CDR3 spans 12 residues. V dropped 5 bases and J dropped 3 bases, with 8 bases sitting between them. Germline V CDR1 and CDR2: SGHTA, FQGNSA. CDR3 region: CASSTRDYEQYF. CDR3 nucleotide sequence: TGTGCCAGCAGCACGCGGGACTACGAGCAGTACTTC.